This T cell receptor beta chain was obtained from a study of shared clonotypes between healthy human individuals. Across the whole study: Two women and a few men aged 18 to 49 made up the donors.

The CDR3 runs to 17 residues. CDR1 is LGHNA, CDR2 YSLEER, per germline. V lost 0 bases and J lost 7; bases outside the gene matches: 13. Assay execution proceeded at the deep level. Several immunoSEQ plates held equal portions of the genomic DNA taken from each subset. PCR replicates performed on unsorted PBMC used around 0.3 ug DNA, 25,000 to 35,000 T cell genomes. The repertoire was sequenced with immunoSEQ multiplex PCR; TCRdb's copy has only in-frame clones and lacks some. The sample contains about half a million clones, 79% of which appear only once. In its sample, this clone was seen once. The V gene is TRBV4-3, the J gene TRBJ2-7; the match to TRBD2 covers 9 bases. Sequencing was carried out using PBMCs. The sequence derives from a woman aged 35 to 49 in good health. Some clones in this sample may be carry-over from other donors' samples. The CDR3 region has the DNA TGCGCCAGCAGCCAAGATCCGGCGGGAGGGCCCCTAGGGGAGCAGTACTTC. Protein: CASSQDPAGGPLGEQYF.